The subject of this entry is one T cell receptor (beta chain). The antigen is undetermined. Arm-PCR of CDR3 regions and iRepertoire HTBI primers were used to build TCR beta libraries. TCRdb redid the calling of the multiplex PCR reads with MiXCR, one entry per CDR3 protein. The repertoire holds hundreds of thousands of distinct CDR3 sequences, with under 25% as singletons. These data originate in a study of regulatory T cells in long-lasting Graves disease. Whole-study findings and limits: Persistent cases of Graves' showed reduced TCR diversity relative to newly diagnosed patients.

This sample's time point: persistent/refractory GD, antithyroid drugs over 5 years with positive TRAb. TCR sequences were obtained from RNA taken from PBMCs. The guidelines of the American Thyroid Association were the basis for diagnosing Graves' disease. Each of the patients was recruited from an endocrinology department situated in Xi'an, China. Sample: peripheral blood mononuclear cells (PBMCs), taken when the disease was refractory, from a patient treated with antithyroid drugs. The TCR was taken from a female donor with Graves disease.

This CDR3 is CASSTPSGNIGELFF. CDR3 bases: TGTGCCAGCAGTACCCCTAGCGGGAATATCGGGGAGCTGTTTTTT. The rearrangement joins TRBV27 to TRBJ2-2, with TRBD2 identical over 9 bases. The CDR3 spans 15 residues. Germline V lookup: CDR1 MNHEY, CDR2 SMNVEV (reference sequence). Trimming took 5 bases from V and 7 from J; bases not matched to a gene: 8.